One sample yielded the 19 T cell receptor beta chains listed below, sequenced in a study of post-analysis software for immune sequencing data. Unique molecular identifiers were built into the TCR beta cDNA libraries. TCRdb re-called the PCR reads through MiXCR, storing one row per CDR3 protein. The table has about 540,000 distinct CDR3 sequences, 30% to 40% seen once. Their cognate antigens are unknown. Study-wide points: When patients were compared with controls, a handful of TRBV segments were more frequent, TRBV5-6, TRBV5-1 and TRBV20-1 among them.

Sequencing was performed on blood. The source of these receptors is a girl aged 2-17 years with multiple sclerosis.

CDR3 protein: CSGWDRAANYGYTF. CDR3 bases: TGCAGTGGTTGGGACAGGGCCGCTAACTATGGCTACACCTTC. The rearrangement joins TRBV20-1 to TRBJ1-2; 9 bases map to TRBD1. Trimming cost V 7 bases and J 0 bases; bases outside gene matches: 6. CDR1 DFQATT and CDR2 SNEGSKA come from the germline V gene (reference sequence). The CDR3 extends over 14 amino acids.

This clonotype was picked up a small number of times. The V and J genes are TRBV3-1 and TRBJ1-1, with D perhaps TRBD1 (5 bases). Germline CDR1 is LGHDT and CDR2 is YNNKEL (reference sequence). With 1 base removed from V and 6 bases from J, the gap between germline ends came to 6 bases. There are 12 residues in the CDR3. The CDR3 DNA is TGTGCCAGCAGCCAAGCGACAGCTGAAGCTTTCTTT. This encodes CASSQATAEAFF.

This clonotype was seen more than once but under ten times. The chain has TRBV5-1 and TRBJ2-1, with 7 bases fitting TRBD1. Germline CDR1 and CDR2: SGHRS and YFSETQ. The V gene end was trimmed by 0 bases and the J gene end by 2 bases; junction bases not matched to a gene: 8. The CDR3 has 17 amino acids. CDR3 region: CASSLAPSGGPYNEQFF. The CDR3 DNA follows: TGCGCCAGCAGCTTGGCCCCTTCAGGGGGTCCCTACAATGAGCAGTTCTTC. Drawing the rest from reference TRBV5-1 and TRBJ2-1, the complete variable domain is KAGVTQTPRYLIKTRGQQVTLSCSPISGHRSVSWYQQTPGQGLQFLFEYFSETQRNKGNFPGRFSGRQFSNSRSEMNVSTLELGDSALYLCASSLAPSGGPYNEQFFGPGTRLTVL.

This clonotype was found a few times. This chain links TRBV7-2 with TRBJ1-6; D may be TRBD1 (6 bases). Looked up from germline, CDR1 is SGHTA and CDR2 is FQGNSA. This CDR3 spans 14 amino acids. Trimming shortened V by 5 bases and J by 9 bases, and 14 bases separated the two germline ends. The CDR3 DNA sequence: TGTGCCAGCAGCATAGACAGGTTAAGTTCACCCCTCCACTTT. It yields the protein CASSIDRLSSPLHF.

This clonotype was observed a few times. This rearrangement joins TRBV5-1 to TRBJ2-3; perhaps TRBD1 as D (6 bases). Germline V lookup: CDR1 SGHRS, CDR2 YFSETQ. The CDR3 runs to 16 residues. Trimming took off 3 bases at V and 5 bases at J, with 19 bases between the two ends. CDR3 sequence: CASSSPAQGARDTQYF. The CDR3, as DNA: TGCGCCAGCAGCTCTCCTGCACAGGGTGCGCGAGATACGCAGTATTTT.

This clonotype showed up just a few times. The chain links TRBV3-1 to TRBJ2-3; no firm D call. V lost 1 base and J 4 bases, leaving 12 bases between the germline ends. The CDR3 has 15 residues. Germline CDR1 is LGHDT and CDR2 is YNNKEL (reference sequence). The CDR3, as DNA: TGTGCCAGCAGCCAAGTTAGCAGAAAGGCAGATACGCAGTATTTT. This codes for CASSQVSRKADTQYF.

This rearrangement joins TRBV20-1 to TRBJ1-2; D is unresolved. Germline V gene sequence: CDR1 DFQATT, CDR2 SNEGSKA (reference sequence). Trimming cost V 1 base and J 2 bases, with 5 bases left between them. The CDR3 consists of 12 residues. The CDR3 nucleotides read TGCAGTGCTAGAGTCTTAAACTATGGCTACACCTTC. Protein product: CSARVLNYGYTF.

This clonotype has ten or more counts. The genes are TRBV28 and TRBJ1-6, with D maybe TRBD1 (5 bases). The CDR3 extends over 17 amino acids. Germline values: CDR1 MDHEN, CDR2 SYDVKM. With 0 bases removed from V and 5 bases from J, the gap between germline ends came to 14 bases. In DNA form, the CDR3 reads TGTGCCAGCAGTTTATGGACCCAGGGCGGAAATAATTCACCCCTCCACTTT. Translated, it gives CASSLWTQGGNNSPLHF. The variable domain in full, completed from reference TRBV28 and TRBJ1-6, reads DVKVTQSSRYLVKRTGEKVFLECVQDMDHENMFWYRQDPGLGLRLIYFSYDVKMKEKGDIPEGYSVSREKKERFSLILESASTNQTSMYLCASSLWTQGGNNSPLHFGNGTRLTVT.

Comments on this clonotype: One end of the junction does not line up with germline, which may come from a read error. The CDR3 reads CASRTEITDAQYF. CDR3 in DNA: TGTGCCAGTCGGACAGAAATCACAGATGCGCAGTATTTT. The rearrangement uses TRBV7-6 and TRBJ2-3; tentatively, D is TRBD1 (6 bases). Germline loops: CDR1 SGHVS, CDR2 FNYEAQ. The CDR3 runs 13 residues.

This clonotype was observed a handful of times. The gene calls are TRBV7-2 and TRBJ2-7; D might be TRBD1 (6 bases). The CDR3 is made up of 15 amino acids. Between the trimmed V and J ends, which lost 1 base and 0 bases, there was a span of 10 bases. Per the germline V gene, CDR1 is SGHTA and CDR2 is FQGNSA. CDR3 sequence: CASSLGTVVSYEQYF. CDR3 coding DNA: TGTGCCAGCAGCTTAGGGACAGTCGTCTCCTACGAGCAGTACTTC.

This clonotype was found a few times. The rearrangement uses TRBV29-1 and TRBJ2-7; the match to TRBD1 covers 9 bases. This CDR3 comprises 13 residues. Per germline, CDR1 SQVTM and CDR2 ANQGSEA. V lost 7 bases, J lost 3 bases, and 7 bases stayed unmatched. CDR3 in DNA: TGCAGCGGCGGACAGGGGAAAGGCTACGAGCAGTACTTC. This codes for CSGGQGKGYEQYF.

On this clonotype itself: The CDR3 does not close with the conserved phenylalanine or tryptophan, likely indicating a read error. V and J are TRBV11-2 and TRBJ1-2; D uncertain. V was pared by 1 base and J by 2 bases, with 8 bases between. The CDR3 is made up of 14 amino acids. Germline V gene lookup returns CDR1 SGHAT and CDR2 FQNNGV. CDR3: CASSLVDGNYGYTC. CDR3 sequence (DNA): TGTGCCAGCAGCTTAGTCGACGGAAACTATGGCTACACCTGC.

This clonotype was detected a few times. The rearrangement joins TRBV6-2 or TRBV6-3 to TRBJ1-2, with 9 bases fitting TRBD1. The germline CDR1 and CDR2 sequences are MNHEY and SVGEGT. The CDR3 is 16 residues long. J gave up 5 bases and V 2 bases, and 9 bases lay outside the gene matches. In DNA, the CDR3 is TGTGCCAGCAGTTACGGCAGGACAGGGGACAGATATGGCTACACCTTC. Its translation is CASSYGRTGDRYGYTF.

CDR3 bases: TGTGCCAGCAGGCCCGGCGGGAGGGCTGACTATGGCTACACCTTC. Its translation is CASRPGGRADYGYTF. The chain employs TRBV3-1 and TRBJ1-2; D unresolved. V gave up 6 bases and J gave up 3 bases, with 17 bases separating them. From germline, CDR1 is LGHDT and CDR2 YNNKEL (reference sequence). This CDR3 has 15 amino acids.

The chain employs TRBV5-6 and TRBJ2-2, with TRBD2 matching over 9 bases. The germline CDR1 and CDR2 sequences are SGHDT and YYEEEE. With 3 bases clipped from V and 2 bases from J, the junction kept 5 bases outside the gene matches. This CDR3 is built from 16 residues. The CDR3 nucleotides are TGTGCCAGCAGCTCGCGGACTAGCGCCAACACCGGGGAGCTGTTTTTT. This gives the protein CASSSRTSANTGELFF.

The rearrangement links TRBV15 to TRBJ2-3; D perhaps matches TRBD2 (6 bases). The V end was cut by 0 bases, the J end by 1 base, with 11 bases between. Germline V CDR1 and CDR2: LNHNV, YYDKDF (reference sequence). CDR3 size: 16 residues. CDR3 loop: CATSRDGGEGTDTQYF. CDR3 bases: TGTGCCACCAGCAGAGATGGAGGGGAGGGCACAGATACGCAGTATTTT.

The chain combines TRBV6-1 with TRBJ1-1; tentatively, D is TRBD1 (5 bases). This CDR3 contains 15 residues. The V end lost 6 bases, the J end lost 1 base, and 15 bases lay between the germline ends. Germline CDR1 MNHNS, CDR2 SASEGT. The CDR3 is CASRRDTGGNTEAFF. The CDR3 DNA reads as TGTGCCAGCAGAAGGGATACAGGTGGGAACACTGAAGCTTTCTTT.

The V call is TRBV12-3 or TRBV12-4, the J call TRBJ1-2; 7 nucleotides line up with TRBD1. Trimming cost V 4 bases and J 8 bases; bases outside gene matches: 7. The CDR3 has 13 residues. CDR3 region: CASSSTGEKGYTF. The CDR3 DNA sequence: TGTGCCAGCAGTTCAACAGGGGAGAAAGGCTACACCTTC.

The chain has TRBV7-9 and TRBJ2-4, with a possible D match to TRBD2 (5 bases). The DNA end is more similar to TRBJ2-5, so the J call may be wrong. Looked up from germline, CDR1 is SEHNR and CDR2 is FQNEAQ (reference sequence). The CDR3 loop spans 15 amino acids. The CDR3 DNA reads as TGTGCCAGCACACTCAGCGGACTCGCGGGAGAGACCCAGTACTTC. This gives the protein CASTLSGLAGETQYF.